The TCR beta chain described here comes from a study of blood T cell repertoires in COVID-19. Across the whole study: The cDNA or gDNA used as material had been derived from T cells, B-cell-depleted T cells, or PBMCs.

This CDR3 comprises 13 residues. Germline V gives CDR1 KGHSH, CDR2 LQKENI. V shed 7 bases and J 5 bases; nucleotides not matched to a gene: 4. This clone was counted a single time. Repertoires were generated with immunoSEQ multiplex PCR, while TCRdb's copy carries only in-frame clones and drops some. The sample includes approximately 290,000 clones, around nine tenths of them seen just once. The sample was peripheral blood. This sequence was found in a woman aged 25 to 39 with COVID-19, enrolled during active disease. This chain connects TRBV18 to TRBJ1-4; 7 bases match TRBD1. CDR3 sequence: CASCRDSNEKLFF. CDR3 DNA: TGTGCCAGCTGCCGGGACAGCAATGAAAAACTGTTTTTT.